Listed below are T cell receptor beta chains from one sample, sequenced in a study of shared clonotypes between healthy human individuals. TCRdb's copy holds only in-frame clones and misses some; the assay was immunoSEQ multiplex PCR. The sample lists under 1,100,000 clones, more than 60% occurring once. Material for sequencing was memory CD4+ T cells sorted from blood. These receptor sequences come from a man younger than 35 in good health. The CDR3 runs from the conserved cysteine through the conserved F or W. A D gene is named only where the DNA matches it firmly. Only some rows state a clone size, as once, few, many or a class for expanded clones.

CASSYLTGGTIYF,TGTGCCAGCAGTTACCTCACAGGGGGCACCATATATTTT,TRBV6-6,-,TRBJ1-3,TRBD1
CASSPIAGVPTDTQYF,TGTGCCAGCAGCCCGATAGCGGGAGTCCCCACAGATACGCAGTATTTT,TRBV21-1,-,TRBJ2-3,-
CASSDSWSTDTQYF,TGTGCCAGCAGTGATAGTTGGAGCACAGATACGCAGTATTTT,TRBV2,few,TRBJ2-3,-
CASHRAYTEAFF,TGTGCCAGCCACAGGGCTTACACTGAAGCTTTCTTT,TRBV2,many,TRBJ1-1,-
CASSLRSGRTDTQYF,TGTGCCAGCAGCTTGAGATCGGGACGCACAGATACGCAGTATTTT,TRBV5-6,-,TRBJ2-3,-
CTSSQPGQWTEAFF,TGCACCAGCAGCCAACCGGGACAGTGGACTGAAGCTTTCTTT,TRBV1,-,TRBJ1-1,-
CASSLSGKTQYF,TGTGCCAGCAGCTTGTCCGGGAAGACCCAGTACTTC,TRBV7-8,once,TRBJ2-5,-
CASSLGEQGQPAFF,TGTGCCAGCAGCTTGGGTGAACAGGGGCAACCAGCTTTCTTT,TRBV5-4,-,TRBJ1-1,TRBD1
CASSPGQGRGTDTQYF,TGTGCCAGCTCACCCGGACAGGGTCGGGGAACAGATACGCAGTATTTT,TRBV18,-,TRBJ2-3,TRBD1
CASSSGQGSPEAFF,TGTGCCAGCTCATCAGGACAGGGTAGCCCTGAAGCTTTCTTT,TRBV18,-,TRBJ1-1,TRBD1
CASRRRQGGNEQFF,TGTGCCAGTCGTAGACGACAGGGCGGGAATGAGCAGTTCTTC,TRBV19,-,TRBJ2-1,TRBD1
CASRGTAGVNYGYTF,TGTGCCAGCAGAGGAACGGCGGGGGTAAACTATGGCTACACCTTC,TRBV28,-,TRBJ1-2,-
CAWTRRLNTEAFF,TGTGCCTGGACTAGACGACTGAACACTGAAGCTTTCTTT,TRBV30,few,TRBJ1-1,-
CAWSPRGANVQFF,TGTGCCTGGAGCCCCCGAGGGGCCAATGTGCAGTTCTTC,TRBV30,-,TRBJ2-1,-
CASSADPNARKGYTF,TGTGCCAGCAGTGCAGACCCGAATGCTCGGAAGGGCTACACCTTC,TRBV6-1,many,TRBJ1-2,-
CAWRGLGSYYEQYF,TGTGCCTGGAGGGGATTAGGATCTTACTACGAGCAGTACTTC,TRBV30,-,TRBJ2-7,-
CASSSTGTDKNTEAFF,TGTGCCAGCAGTTCCACCGGGACAGATAAGAACACTGAAGCTTTCTTT,TRBV6-6,-,TRBJ1-1,TRBD1
CASSLHQGTGNTIYF,TGTGCCAGCAGTTTACATCAGGGTACGGGAAACACCATATATTTT,TRBV28,-,TRBJ1-3,-
CASNQASWTDNTGELFF,TGTGCCAGCAACCAAGCGAGTTGGACAGATAACACCGGGGAGCTGTTTTTT,TRBV5-8,few,TRBJ2-2,-
CASSAAPDLFF,TGTGCCAGCAGTGCAGCACCGGACCTGTTCTTC,TRBV6-6,-,TRBJ2-1,-
CASSRTSGRANEQFF,TGCGCCAGCAGCCGAACTAGCGGGAGGGCCAATGAGCAGTTCTTC,TRBV10-2,-,TRBJ2-1,TRBD2
CASRGDSTNTGELFF,TGTGCCAGTCGCGGGGACAGTACGAACACCGGGGAGCTGTTTTTT,TRBV2,-,TRBJ2-2,-
CASSEQGWGRETQYF,TGTGCCAGCAGCGAACAAGGATGGGGTAGAGAGACCCAGTACTTC,TRBV7-2,-,TRBJ2-5,-
CASTPPRAGEQYF,TGTGCCAGCACCCCCCCCCGGGCAGGGGAGCAGTACTTC,TRBV28,-,TRBJ2-7,-
CAWSVTGYSEAFF,TGTGCCTGGAGTGTTACAGGGTACTCTGAAGCTTTCTTT,TRBV30,-,TRBJ1-1,-
CASSRLGTGNEKLFF,TGTGCCAGCAGCCGACTAGGGACGGGTAATGAAAAACTGTTTTTT,TRBV5-4,-,TRBJ1-4,-
CASSQATGDTEAFF,TGTGCCAGCAGCCAAGCAACAGGGGACACTGAAGCTTTCTTT,TRBV7-9,-,TRBJ1-1,TRBD1
CAIRFGDLKTGELFF,TGTGCCATCAGGTTTGGGGATTTGAAAACCGGGGAGCTGTTTTTT,TRBV10-3,-,TRBJ2-2,-
CASSRDSNSNQPQHF,TGTGCCAGCAGTCGCGACAGTAATAGCAATCAGCCCCAGCATTTT,TRBV6-6,-,TRBJ1-5,-
CAWSASGTGMVDTQYF,TGTGCCTGGAGTGCCTCCGGGACAGGGATGGTAGATACGCAGTATTTT,TRBV30,-,TRBJ2-3,TRBD1
CASSRGDRDTGELFF,TGTGCCAGTAGCCGGGGAGATAGGGACACCGGGGAGCTGTTTTTT,TRBV19,-,TRBJ2-2,-
CASSLEQGAYNEQFF,TGTGCCAGCAGCTTAGAACAGGGGGCCTACAATGAGCAGTTCTTC,TRBV7-6,once,TRBJ2-1,TRBD1
CASSVRANTGELFF,TGTGCCAGCTCAGTCCGAGCGAACACCGGGGAGCTGTTTTTT,TRBV6-6,-,TRBJ2-2,-
CASSHPGVTNTEAFF,TGTGCCAGCAGCCACCCAGGGGTTACGAACACTGAAGCTTTCTTT,TRBV5-4,few,TRBJ1-1,-
CASSQDLAGVYEQFF,TGCGCCAGCAGCCAAGATCTAGCGGGAGTCTATGAGCAGTTCTTC,TRBV4-3,-,TRBJ2-1,TRBD2
CASSPQGISTEAFF,TGTGCCAGTAGTCCCCAGGGTATAAGCACTGAAGCTTTCTTT,TRBV19,-,TRBJ1-1,-
CAWSSAGGRAGGYTF,TGTGCCTGGAGTAGCGCCGGGGGCAGAGCAGGCGGCTACACCTTC,TRBV30,-,TRBJ1-2,-